This T cell receptor (beta chain) was profiled in a study of shared clonotypes between healthy human individuals. Clones were read by immunoSEQ multiplex PCR, and TCRdb kept only the in-frame ones, dropping some. The sample lists approximately 640,000 clones, about 90% occurring once. The CDR3 consists of 15 residues. V was cut by 3 bases and J by 5 bases, with 16 bases left in between. Germline V CDR1 and CDR2: LNHNV, YYDKDF (reference sequence). V usage is TRBV15 and J usage is TRBJ2-5; D is tentatively TRBD1 or TRBD2 (6 bases each). The sample taken for sequencing was memory CD8+ T cells from PBMCs. The subset: CD45RO+ cells pooled with CCR7-negative TemRA cells. This TCR was sampled from a man younger than 35 in good health. Some clones in this sample may be carry-over from other donors' samples. CDR3 coding DNA: TGTGCCACCAGCAGGGTTATGGGGGGCGGTGAGACCCAGTACTTC. This sequence encodes CATSRVMGGGETQYF.